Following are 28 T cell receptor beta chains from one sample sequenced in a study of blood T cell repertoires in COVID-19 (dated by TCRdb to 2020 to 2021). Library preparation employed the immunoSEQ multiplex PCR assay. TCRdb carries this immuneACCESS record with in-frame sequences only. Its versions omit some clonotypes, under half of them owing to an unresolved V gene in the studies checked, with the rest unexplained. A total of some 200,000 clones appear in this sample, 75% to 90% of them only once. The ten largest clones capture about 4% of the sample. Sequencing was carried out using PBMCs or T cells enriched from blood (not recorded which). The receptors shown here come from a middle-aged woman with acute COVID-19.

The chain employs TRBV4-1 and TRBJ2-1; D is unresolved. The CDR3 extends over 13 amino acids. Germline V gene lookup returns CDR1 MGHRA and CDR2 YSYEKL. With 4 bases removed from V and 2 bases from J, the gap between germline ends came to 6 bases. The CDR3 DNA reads TGCGCCAGCAGCCGGTCGGCCTACAATGAGCAGTTCTTC. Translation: CASSRSAYNEQFF.

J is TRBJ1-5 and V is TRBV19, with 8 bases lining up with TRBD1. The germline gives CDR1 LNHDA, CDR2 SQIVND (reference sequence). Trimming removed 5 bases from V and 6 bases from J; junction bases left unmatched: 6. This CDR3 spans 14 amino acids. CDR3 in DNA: TGTGCCAGTAGTGACAGGACAGGGAGTCAGCCCCAGCATTTT. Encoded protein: CASSDRTGSQPQHF.

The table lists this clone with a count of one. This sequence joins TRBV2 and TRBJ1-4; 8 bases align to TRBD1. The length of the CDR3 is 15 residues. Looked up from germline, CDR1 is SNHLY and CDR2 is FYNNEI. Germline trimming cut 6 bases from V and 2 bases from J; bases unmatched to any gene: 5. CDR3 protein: CASRPQGATNEKLFF. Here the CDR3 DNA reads TGTGCCAGCAGACCCCAGGGGGCGACTAATGAAAAACTGTTTTTT. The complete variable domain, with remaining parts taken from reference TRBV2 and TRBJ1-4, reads EPEVTQTPSHQVTQMGQEVILRCVPISNHLYFYWYRQILGQKVEFLVSFYNNEISEKSEIFDDQFSVERPDGSNFTLKIRSTKLEDSAMYFCASRPQGATNEKLFFGSGTQLSVL.

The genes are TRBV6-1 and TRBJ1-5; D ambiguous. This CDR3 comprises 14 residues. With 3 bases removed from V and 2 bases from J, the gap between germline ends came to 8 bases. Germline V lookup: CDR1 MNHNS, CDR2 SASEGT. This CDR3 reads CASSERPGNQPQHF. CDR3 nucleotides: TGTGCCAGCAGTGAGCGGCCGGGCAATCAGCCCCAGCATTTT.

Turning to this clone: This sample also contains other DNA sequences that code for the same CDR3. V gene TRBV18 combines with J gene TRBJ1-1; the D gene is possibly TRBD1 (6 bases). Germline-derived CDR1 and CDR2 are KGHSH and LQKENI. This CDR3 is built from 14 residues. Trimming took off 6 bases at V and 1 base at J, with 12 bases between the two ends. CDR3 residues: CASSPDRKNTEAFF. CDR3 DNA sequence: TGTGCCAGCTCCCCAGACAGGAAGAACACTGAAGCTTTCTTT.

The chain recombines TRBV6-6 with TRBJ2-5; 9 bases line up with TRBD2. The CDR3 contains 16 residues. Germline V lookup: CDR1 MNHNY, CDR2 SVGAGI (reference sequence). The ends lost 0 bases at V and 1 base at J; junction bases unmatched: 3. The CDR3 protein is CASSYSSGGLQETQYF. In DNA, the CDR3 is TGTGCCAGCAGTTACTCAAGCGGGGGGCTCCAAGAGACCCAGTACTTC.

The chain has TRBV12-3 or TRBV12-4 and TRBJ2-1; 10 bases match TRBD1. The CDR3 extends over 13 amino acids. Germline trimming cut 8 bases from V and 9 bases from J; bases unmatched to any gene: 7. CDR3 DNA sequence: TGTGCCAGCGGGGACAGGGGACGTGGTGAGCAGTTCTTC. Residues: CASGDRGRGEQFF.

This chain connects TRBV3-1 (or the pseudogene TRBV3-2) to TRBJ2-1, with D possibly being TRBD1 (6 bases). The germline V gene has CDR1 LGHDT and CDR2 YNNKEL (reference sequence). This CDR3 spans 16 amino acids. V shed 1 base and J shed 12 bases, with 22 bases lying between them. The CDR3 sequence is CASSQASWGQGKRQFF. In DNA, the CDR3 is TGTGCCAGCAGCCAAGCTTCGTGGGGCCAGGGGAAGAGGCAGTTCTTC.

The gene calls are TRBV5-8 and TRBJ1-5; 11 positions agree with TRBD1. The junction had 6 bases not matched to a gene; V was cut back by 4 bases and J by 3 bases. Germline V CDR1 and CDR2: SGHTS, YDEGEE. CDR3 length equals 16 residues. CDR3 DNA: TGTGCCAGCAGCGTTGGACAGGGGGCACACAATCAGCCCCAGCATTTT. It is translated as CASSVGQGAHNQPQHF.

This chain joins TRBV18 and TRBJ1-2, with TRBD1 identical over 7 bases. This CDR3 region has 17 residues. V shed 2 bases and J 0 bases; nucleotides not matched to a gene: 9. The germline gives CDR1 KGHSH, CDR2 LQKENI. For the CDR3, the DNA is TGTGCCAGCTCACCAAAGGCCGGGACAGCATCTAACTATGGCTACACCTTC. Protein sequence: CASSPKAGTASNYGYTF. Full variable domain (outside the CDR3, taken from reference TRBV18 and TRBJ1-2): NAGVMQNPRHLVRRRGQEARLRCSPMKGHSHVYWYRQLPEEGLKFMVYLQKENIIDESGMPKERFSAEFPKEGPSILRIQQVVRGDSAAYFCASSPKAGTASNYGYTFGSGTRLTVV.

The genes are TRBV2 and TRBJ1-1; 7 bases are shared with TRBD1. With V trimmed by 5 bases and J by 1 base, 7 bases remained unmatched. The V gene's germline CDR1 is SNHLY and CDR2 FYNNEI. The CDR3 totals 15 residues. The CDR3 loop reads CASSQGELTNTEAFF. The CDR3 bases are TGTGCCAGCAGTCAGGGGGAGCTGACGAACACTGAAGCTTTCTTT. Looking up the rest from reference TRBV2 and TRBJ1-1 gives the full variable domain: EPEVTQTPSHQVTQMGQEVILRCVPISNHLYFYWYRQILGQKVEFLVSFYNNEISEKSEIFDDQFSVERPDGSNFTLKIRSTKLEDSAMYFCASSQGELTNTEAFFGQGTRLTVV.

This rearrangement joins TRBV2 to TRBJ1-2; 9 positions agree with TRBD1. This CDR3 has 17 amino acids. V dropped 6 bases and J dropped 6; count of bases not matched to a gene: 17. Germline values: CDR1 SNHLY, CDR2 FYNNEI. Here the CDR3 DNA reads TGTGCCAGCAGCACACCTAGGGACAGGGAATTTAAACATGGCTACACCTTC. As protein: CASSTPRDREFKHGYTF. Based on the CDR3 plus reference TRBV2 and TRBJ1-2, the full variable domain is EPEVTQTPSHQVTQMGQEVILRCVPISNHLYFYWYRQILGQKVEFLVSFYNNEISEKSEIFDDQFSVERPDGSNFTLKIRSTKLEDSAMYFCASSTPRDREFKHGYTFGSGTRLTVV.

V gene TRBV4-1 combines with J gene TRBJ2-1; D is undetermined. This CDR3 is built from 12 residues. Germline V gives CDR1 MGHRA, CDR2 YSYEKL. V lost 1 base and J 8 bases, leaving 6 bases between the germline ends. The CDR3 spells CASSQVLDEQFF. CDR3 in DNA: TGCGCCAGCAGCCAAGTGTTAGATGAGCAGTTCTTC.

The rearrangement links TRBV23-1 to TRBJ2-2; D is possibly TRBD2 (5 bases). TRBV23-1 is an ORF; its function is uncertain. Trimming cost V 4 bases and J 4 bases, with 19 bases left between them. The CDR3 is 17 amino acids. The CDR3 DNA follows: TGCGCCAGCAGTCCTCCCGGACGGACTCCGGGCACCGGGGAGCTGTTTTTT. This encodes CASSPPGRTPGTGELFF.

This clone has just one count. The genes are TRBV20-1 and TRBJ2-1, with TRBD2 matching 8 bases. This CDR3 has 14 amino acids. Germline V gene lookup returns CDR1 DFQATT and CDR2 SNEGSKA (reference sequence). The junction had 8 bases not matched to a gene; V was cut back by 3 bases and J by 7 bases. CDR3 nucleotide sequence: TGCAGTGCTAGTACCAGCGGGGGAGGGAATGAGCAGTTCTTC. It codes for CSASTSGGGNEQFF.

The CDR3 here is CASSVTPLGKGNSPLHF. CDR3 coding DNA: TGTGCCAGCAGCGTAACCCCTCTCGGAAAGGGGAATTCACCCCTCCACTTT. The chain combines TRBV9 with TRBJ1-6, with a tentative D call TRBD1 (5 bases). Germline V gives CDR1 SGDLS, CDR2 YYNGEE. The CDR3 is made up of 17 amino acids. Trimming left V 1 base short and J 7 bases short, with 18 bases between.

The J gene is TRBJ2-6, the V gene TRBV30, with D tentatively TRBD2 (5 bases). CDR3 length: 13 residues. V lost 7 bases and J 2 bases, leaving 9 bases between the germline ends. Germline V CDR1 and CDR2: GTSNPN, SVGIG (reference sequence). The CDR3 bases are TGTGCCTCGGACGGGACTGGGGCCAACGTCCTGACTTTC. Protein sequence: CASDGTGANVLTF.

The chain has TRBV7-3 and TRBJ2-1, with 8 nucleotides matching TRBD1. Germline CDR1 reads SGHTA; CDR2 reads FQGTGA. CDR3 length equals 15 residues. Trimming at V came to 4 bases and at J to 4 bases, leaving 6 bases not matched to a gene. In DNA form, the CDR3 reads TGTGCCAGCAGCTGGACAGGGAAGGGGTACAATGAGCAGTTCTTC. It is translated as CASSWTGKGYNEQFF.

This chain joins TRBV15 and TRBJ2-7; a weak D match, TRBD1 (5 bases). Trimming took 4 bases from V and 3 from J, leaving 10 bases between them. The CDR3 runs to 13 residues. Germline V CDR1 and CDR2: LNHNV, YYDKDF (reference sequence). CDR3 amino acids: CATSKDTYYEQYV. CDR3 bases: TGTGCCACCAGCAAGGACACCTACTACGAGCAGTACGTC.

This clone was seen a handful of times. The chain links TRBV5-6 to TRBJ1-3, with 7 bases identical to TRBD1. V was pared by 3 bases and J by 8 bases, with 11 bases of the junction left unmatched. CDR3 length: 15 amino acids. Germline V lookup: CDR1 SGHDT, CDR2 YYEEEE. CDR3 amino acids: CASSWKTGPGDTIYF. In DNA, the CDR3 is TGTGCCAGCAGCTGGAAGACAGGGCCGGGGGACACCATATATTTT.

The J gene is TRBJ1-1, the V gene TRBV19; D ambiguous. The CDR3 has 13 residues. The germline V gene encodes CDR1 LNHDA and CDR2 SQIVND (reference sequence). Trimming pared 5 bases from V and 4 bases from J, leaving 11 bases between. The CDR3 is CASSFGSSTEAFF. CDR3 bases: TGTGCCAGTAGTTTTGGCTCGTCCACTGAAGCTTTCTTT.

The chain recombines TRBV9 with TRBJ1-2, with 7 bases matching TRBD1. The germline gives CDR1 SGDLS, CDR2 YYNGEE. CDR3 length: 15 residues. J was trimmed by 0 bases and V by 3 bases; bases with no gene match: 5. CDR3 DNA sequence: TGTGCCAGCAGCGCAGGGACAGTAGCTAACTATGGCTACACCTTC. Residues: CASSAGTVANYGYTF.

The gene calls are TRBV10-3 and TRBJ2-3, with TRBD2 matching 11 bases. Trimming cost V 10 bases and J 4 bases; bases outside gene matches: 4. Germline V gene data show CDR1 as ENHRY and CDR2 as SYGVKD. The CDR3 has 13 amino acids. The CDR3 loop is CATSGGRADTQYF. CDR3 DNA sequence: TGTGCCACTAGCGGGGGGCGGGCAGATACGCAGTATTTT.

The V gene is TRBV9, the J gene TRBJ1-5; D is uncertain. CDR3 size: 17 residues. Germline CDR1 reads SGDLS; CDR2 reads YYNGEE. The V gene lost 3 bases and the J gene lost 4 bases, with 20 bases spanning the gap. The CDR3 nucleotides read TGTGCCAGCAGCGGTAGGTTACCGGAGGTCTTGAATCAGCCCCAGCATTTT. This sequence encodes CASSGRLPEVLNQPQHF. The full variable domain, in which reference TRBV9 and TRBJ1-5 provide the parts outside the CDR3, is DSGVTQTPKHLITATGQRVTLRCSPRSGDLSVYWYQQSLDQGLQFLIQYYNGEERAKGNILERFSAQQFPDLHSELNLSSLELGDSALYFCASSGRLPEVLNQPQHFGDGTRLSIL.

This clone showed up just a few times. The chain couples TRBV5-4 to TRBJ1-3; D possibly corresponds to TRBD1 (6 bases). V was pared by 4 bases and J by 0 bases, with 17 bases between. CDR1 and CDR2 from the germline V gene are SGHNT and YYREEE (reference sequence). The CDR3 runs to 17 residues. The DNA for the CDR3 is TGTGCCAGCAGCCGCAAGAAACAGGGCATCTCTGGAAACACCATATATTTT. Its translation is CASSRKKQGISGNTIYF.

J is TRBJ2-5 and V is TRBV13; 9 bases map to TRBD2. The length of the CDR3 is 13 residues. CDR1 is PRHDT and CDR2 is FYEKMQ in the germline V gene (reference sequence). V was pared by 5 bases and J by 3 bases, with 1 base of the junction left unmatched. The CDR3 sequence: CASSPSGEETQYF. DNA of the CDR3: TGTGCCAGCAGCCCTAGCGGGGAAGAGACCCAGTACTTC.

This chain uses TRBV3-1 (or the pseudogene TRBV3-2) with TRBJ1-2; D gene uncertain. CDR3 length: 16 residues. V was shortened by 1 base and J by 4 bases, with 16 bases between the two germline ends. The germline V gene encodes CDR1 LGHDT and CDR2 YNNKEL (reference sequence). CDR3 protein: CASSQAKGRAGYGYTF. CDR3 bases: TGTGCCAGCAGCCAAGCGAAAGGTAGGGCGGGCTATGGCTACACCTTC.

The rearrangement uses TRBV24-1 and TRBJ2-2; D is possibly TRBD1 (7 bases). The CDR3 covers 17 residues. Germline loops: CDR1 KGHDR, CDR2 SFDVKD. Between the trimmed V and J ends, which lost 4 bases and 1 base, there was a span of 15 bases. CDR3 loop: CATSERAGQMNTGELFF. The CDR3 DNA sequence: TGTGCCACCAGTGAGCGGGCGGGACAGATGAACACCGGGGAGCTGTTTTTT.